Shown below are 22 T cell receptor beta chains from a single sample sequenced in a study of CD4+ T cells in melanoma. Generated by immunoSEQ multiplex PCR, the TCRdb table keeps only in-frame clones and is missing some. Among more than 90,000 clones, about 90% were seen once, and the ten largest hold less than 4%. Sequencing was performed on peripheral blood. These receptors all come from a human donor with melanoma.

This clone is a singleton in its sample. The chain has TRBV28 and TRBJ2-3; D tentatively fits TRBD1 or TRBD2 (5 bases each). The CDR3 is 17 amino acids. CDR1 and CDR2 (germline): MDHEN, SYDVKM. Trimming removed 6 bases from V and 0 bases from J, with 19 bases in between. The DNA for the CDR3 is TGTGCCAGCAGGGGACCGGGAAGGAGCGCTAGCACAGATACGCAGTATTTT. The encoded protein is CASRGPGRSASTDTQYF.

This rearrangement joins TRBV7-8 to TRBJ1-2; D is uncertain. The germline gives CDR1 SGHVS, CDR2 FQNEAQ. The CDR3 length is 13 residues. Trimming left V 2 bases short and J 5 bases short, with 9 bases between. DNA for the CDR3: TGTGCCAGCAGCTTACAGGCTCTTTATGGCTACACCTTC. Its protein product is CASSLQALYGYTF.

The CDR3 here is CASSVSRGSTDTQYF. CDR3 coding DNA: TGTGCCAGCAGCGTAAGCAGGGGATCCACAGATACGCAGTATTTT. This rearrangement joins TRBV9 to TRBJ2-3; possible D gene TRBD1, 6 bases. CDR3 length equals 15 residues. The V end lost 1 base, the J end lost 2 bases, and 11 bases lay between the germline ends. Per the germline V gene, CDR1 is SGDLS and CDR2 is YYNGEE.

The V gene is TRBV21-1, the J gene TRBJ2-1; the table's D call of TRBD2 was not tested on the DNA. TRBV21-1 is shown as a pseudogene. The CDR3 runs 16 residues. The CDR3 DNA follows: TGTGCCAGCAGCGACCCTAGCGGGAGGATCTACAATGAGCAGTTCTTC. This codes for CASSDPSGRIYNEQFF.

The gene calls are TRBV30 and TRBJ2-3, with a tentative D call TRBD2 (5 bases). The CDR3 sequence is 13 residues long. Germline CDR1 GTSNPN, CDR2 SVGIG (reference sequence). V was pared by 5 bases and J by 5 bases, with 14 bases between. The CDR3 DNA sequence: TGTGCCTGGGGTAAAGGAGGAGGAGATACGCAGTATTTT. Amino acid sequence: CAWGKGGGDTQYF.

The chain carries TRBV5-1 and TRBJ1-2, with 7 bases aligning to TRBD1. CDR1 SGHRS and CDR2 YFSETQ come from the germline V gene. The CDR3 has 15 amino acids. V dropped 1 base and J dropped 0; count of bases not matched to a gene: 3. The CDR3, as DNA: TGCGCCAGCAGCTTGTTACAGGGGTCTAACTATGGCTACACCTTC. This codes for CASSLLQGSNYGYTF. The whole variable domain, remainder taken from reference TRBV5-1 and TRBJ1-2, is KAGVTQTPRYLIKTRGQQVTLSCSPISGHRSVSWYQQTPGQGLQFLFEYFSETQRNKGNFPGRFSGRQFSNSRSEMNVSTLELGDSALYLCASSLLQGSNYGYTFGSGTRLTVV.

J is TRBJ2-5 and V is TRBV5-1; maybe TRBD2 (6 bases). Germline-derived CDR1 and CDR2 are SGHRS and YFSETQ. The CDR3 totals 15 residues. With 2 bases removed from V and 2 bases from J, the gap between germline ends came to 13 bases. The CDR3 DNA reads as TGCGCCAGCAGCTTTGGGGGGACGGGTCAAGAGACCCAGTACTTC. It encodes CASSFGGTGQETQYF. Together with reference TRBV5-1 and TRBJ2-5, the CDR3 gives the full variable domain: KAGVTQTPRYLIKTRGQQVTLSCSPISGHRSVSWYQQTPGQGLQFLFEYFSETQRNKGNFPGRFSGRQFSNSRSEMNVSTLELGDSALYLCASSFGGTGQETQYFGPGTRLLVL.

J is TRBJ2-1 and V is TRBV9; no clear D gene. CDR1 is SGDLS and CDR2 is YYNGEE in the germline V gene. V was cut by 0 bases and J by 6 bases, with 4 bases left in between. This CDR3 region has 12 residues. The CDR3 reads CASSVESNEQFF. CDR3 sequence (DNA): TGTGCCAGCAGCGTAGAGAGCAATGAGCAGTTCTTC. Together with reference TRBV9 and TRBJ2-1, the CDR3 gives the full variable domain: DSGVTQTPKHLITATGQRVTLRCSPRSGDLSVYWYQQSLDQGLQFLIQYYNGEERAKGNILERFSAQQFPDLHSELNLSSLELGDSALYFCASSVESNEQFFGPGTRLTVL.

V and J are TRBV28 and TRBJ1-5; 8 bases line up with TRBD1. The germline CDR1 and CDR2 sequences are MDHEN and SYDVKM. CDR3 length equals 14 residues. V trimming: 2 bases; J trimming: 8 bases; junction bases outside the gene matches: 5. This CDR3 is CASSLVQGEKPQHF. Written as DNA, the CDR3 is TGTGCCAGCAGTTTAGTACAGGGGGAAAAGCCCCAGCATTTT.

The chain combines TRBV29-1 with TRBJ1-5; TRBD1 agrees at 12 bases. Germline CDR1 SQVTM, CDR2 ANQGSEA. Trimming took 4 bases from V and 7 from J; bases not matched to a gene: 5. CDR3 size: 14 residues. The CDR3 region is CSVGGGTGGQPQHF. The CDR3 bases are TGCAGCGTTGGGGGGGGGACAGGGGGCCAGCCCCAGCATTTT.

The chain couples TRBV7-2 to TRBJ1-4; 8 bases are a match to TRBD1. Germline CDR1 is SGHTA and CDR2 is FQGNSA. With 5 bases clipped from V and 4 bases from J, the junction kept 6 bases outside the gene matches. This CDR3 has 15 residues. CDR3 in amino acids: CASSTRTGLNEKLFF. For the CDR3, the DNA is TGTGCCAGCAGCACAAGGACAGGGCTTAATGAAAAACTGTTTTTT.

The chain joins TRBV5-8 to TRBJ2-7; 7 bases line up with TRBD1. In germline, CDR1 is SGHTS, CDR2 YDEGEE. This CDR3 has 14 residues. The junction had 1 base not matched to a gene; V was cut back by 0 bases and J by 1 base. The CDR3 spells CASSLDRGSYEQYF. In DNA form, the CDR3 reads TGTGCCAGCAGCTTGGACAGGGGATCCTACGAGCAGTACTTC.

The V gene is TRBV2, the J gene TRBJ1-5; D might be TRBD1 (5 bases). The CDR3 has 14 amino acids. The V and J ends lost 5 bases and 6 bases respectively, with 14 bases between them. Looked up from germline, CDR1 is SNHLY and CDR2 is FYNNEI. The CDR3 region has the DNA TGTGCCAGCAGTTCTGGGAGGACAACTCAGCCCCAGCATTTT. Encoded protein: CASSSGRTTQPQHF.

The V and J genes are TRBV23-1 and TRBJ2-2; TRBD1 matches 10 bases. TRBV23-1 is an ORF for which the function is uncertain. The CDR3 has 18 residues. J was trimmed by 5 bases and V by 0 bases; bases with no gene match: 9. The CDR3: CASSQSYWDRGKTGELFF. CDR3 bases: TGCGCCAGCAGTCAATCGTACTGGGACAGGGGCAAAACCGGGGAGCTGTTTTTT.

The CDR3 region has the DNA TGTGCCAGCTCACAATCCGGGACGTTTAGCACAGATACGCAGTATTTT. Its translation: CASSQSGTFSTDTQYF. The chain is built from TRBV18 and TRBJ2-3, with D perhaps given as TRBD1 or TRBD2 (5 bases each). Germline V lookup: CDR1 KGHSH, CDR2 LQKENI. The length of the CDR3 is 16 residues. V lost 4 bases, J lost 0 bases, and 14 bases lay in between.

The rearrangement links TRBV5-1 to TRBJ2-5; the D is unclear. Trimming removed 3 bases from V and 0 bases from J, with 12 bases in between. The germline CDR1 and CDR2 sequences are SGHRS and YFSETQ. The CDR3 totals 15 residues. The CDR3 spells CASSSGFRYQETQYF. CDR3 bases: TGCGCCAGCAGCTCCGGATTCAGGTACCAAGAGACCCAGTACTTC.

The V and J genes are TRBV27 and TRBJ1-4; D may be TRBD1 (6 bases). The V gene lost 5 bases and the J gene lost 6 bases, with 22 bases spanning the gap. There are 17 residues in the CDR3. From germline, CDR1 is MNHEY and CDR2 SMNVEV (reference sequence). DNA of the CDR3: TGTGCCAGCAGTATCACAAACACAGGGTCGATGGATGAAAAACTGTTTTTT. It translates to CASSITNTGSMDEKLFF.

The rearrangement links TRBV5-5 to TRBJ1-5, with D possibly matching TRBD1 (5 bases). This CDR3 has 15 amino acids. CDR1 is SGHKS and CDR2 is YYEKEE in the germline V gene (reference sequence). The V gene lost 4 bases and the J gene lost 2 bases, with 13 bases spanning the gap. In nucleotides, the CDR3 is TGTGCCAGCAGCCCACGGGGGATTGGCAATCAGCCCCAGCATTTT. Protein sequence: CASSPRGIGNQPQHF.

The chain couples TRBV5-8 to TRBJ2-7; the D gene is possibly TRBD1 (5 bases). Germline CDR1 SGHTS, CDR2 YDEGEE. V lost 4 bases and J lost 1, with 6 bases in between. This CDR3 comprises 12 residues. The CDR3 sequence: CASSRQSYEQYF. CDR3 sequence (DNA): TGTGCCAGCAGCCGACAGTCCTACGAGCAGTACTTC.

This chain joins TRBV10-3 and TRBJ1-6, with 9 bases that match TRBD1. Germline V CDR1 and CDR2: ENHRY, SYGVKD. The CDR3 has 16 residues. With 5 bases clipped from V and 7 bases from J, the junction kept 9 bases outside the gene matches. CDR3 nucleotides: TGTGCCATCAGTTCACAGGGGGCCTCTTCAAATTCACCCCTCCACTTT. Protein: CAISSQGASSNSPLHF.

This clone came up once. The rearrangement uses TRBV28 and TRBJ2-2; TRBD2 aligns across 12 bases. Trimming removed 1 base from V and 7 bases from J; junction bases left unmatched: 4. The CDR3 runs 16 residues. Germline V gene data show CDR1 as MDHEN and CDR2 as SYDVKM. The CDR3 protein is CASSLSSGRANGELFF. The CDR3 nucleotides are TGTGCCAGCAGTTTATCTAGCGGGAGGGCTAACGGGGAGCTGTTTTTT.

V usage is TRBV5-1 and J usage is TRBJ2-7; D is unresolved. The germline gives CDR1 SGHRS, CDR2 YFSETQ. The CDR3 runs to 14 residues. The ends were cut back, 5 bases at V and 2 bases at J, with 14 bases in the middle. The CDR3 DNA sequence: TGCGCCAGCAGTACGGGTGGGGTTACCTACGAGCAGTACTTC. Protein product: CASSTGGVTYEQYF. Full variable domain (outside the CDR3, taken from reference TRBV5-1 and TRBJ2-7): KAGVTQTPRYLIKTRGQQVTLSCSPISGHRSVSWYQQTPGQGLQFLFEYFSETQRNKGNFPGRFSGRQFSNSRSEMNVSTLELGDSALYLCASSTGGVTYEQYFGPGTRLTVT.